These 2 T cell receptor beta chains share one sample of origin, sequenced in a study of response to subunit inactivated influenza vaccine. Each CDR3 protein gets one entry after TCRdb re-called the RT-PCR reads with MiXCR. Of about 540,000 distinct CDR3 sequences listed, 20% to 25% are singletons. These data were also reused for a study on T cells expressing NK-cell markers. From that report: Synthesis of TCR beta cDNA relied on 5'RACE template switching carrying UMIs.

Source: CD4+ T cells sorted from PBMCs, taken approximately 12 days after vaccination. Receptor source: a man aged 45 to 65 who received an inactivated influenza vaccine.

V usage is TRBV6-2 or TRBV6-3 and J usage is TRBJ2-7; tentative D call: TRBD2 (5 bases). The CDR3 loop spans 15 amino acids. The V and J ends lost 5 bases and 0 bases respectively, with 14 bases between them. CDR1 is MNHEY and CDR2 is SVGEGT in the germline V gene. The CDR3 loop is CASSPGGRSSYEQYF. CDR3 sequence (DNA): TGTGCCAGCAGTCCCGGTGGGAGAAGCTCCTACGAGCAGTACTTC.

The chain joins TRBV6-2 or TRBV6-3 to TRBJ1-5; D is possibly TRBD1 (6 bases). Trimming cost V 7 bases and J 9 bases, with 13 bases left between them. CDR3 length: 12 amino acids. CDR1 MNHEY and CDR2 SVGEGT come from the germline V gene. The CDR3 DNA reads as TGTGCCAGCAAGGACTGGGGGCGGCCCCAGCATTTT. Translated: CASKDWGRPQHF.